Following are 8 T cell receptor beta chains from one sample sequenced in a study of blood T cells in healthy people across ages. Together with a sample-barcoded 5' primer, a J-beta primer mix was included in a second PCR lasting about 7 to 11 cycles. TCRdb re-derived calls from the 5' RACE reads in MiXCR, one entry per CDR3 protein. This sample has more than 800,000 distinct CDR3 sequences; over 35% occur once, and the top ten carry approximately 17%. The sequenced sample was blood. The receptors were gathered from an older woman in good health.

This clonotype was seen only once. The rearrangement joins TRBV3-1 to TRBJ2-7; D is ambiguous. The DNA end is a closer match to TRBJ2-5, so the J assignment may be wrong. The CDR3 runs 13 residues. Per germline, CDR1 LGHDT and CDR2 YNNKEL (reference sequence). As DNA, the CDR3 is TGTGCCAGCAGCCAAGATCATGAAGAGACCCAGTACTTC. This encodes CASSQDHEETQYF.

CDR3 nucleotides: TGTGCCAGCAGTTACACAGGGAGTATCACAGATACGCAGTATTTT. It is translated as CASSYTGSITDTQYF. The V and J genes are TRBV6-5 and TRBJ2-3; TRBD1 might be the D (6 bases). Germline CDR1 reads MNHEY; CDR2 reads SVGAGI. The CDR3 has 15 amino acids. V dropped 2 bases and J dropped 2 bases, with 11 bases sitting between them.

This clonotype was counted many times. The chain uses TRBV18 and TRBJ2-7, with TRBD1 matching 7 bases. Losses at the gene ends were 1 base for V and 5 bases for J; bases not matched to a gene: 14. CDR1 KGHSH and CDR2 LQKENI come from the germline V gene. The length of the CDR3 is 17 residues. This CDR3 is CASSPRIEQGYRNEQYF. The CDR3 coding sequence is TGTGCCAGCTCACCACGGATCGAACAGGGGTATCGGAACGAGCAGTACTTC. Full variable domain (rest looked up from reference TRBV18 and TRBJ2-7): NAGVMQNPRHLVRRRGQEARLRCSPMKGHSHVYWYRQLPEEGLKFMVYLQKENIIDESGMPKERFSAEFPKEGPSILRIQQVVRGDSAAYFCASSPRIEQGYRNEQYFGPGTRLTVT.

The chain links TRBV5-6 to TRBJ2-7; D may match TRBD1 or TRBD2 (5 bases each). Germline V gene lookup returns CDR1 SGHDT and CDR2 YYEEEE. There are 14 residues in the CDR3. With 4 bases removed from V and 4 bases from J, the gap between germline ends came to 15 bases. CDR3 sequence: CASSVYLGGYEQYF. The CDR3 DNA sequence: TGTGCCAGCAGCGTCTACCTTGGGGGTTACGAGCAGTACTTC.

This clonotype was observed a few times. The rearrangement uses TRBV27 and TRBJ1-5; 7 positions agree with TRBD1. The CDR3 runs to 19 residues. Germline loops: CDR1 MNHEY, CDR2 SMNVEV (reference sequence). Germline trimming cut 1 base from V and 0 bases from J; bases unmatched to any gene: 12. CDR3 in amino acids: CASSLYWVSGGYSNQPQHF. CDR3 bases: TGTGCCAGCAGTTTATACTGGGTGTCAGGGGGATATAGCAATCAGCCCCAGCATTTT.

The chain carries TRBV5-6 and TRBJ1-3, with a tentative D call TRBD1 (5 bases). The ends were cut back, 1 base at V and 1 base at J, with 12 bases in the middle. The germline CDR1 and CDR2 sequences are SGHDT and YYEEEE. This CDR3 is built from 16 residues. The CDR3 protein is CASSLRDGGSGNTIYF. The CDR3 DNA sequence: TGTGCCAGCAGCTTGAGGGACGGAGGATCTGGAAACACCATATATTTT.

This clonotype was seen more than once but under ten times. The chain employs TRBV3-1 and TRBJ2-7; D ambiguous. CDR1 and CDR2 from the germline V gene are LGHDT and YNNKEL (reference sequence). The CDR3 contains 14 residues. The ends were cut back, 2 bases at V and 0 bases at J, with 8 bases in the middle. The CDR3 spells CASSQIRSSYEQYF. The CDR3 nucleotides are TGTGCCAGCAGCCAAATCAGGAGCTCCTACGAGCAGTACTTC.

In DNA, the CDR3 is TGCGCCAGCAGCCACCCCAGGGGACAGGGGAAGGGCAATGAGCAGTTCTTC. It encodes CASSHPRGQGKGNEQFF. This sequence joins TRBV4-1 and TRBJ2-1; TRBD1 matches at 10 bases. V lost 3 bases, J lost 6 bases, and 11 bases stayed unmatched. In germline, CDR1 is MGHRA, CDR2 YSYEKL. This CDR3 is 17 amino acids long.